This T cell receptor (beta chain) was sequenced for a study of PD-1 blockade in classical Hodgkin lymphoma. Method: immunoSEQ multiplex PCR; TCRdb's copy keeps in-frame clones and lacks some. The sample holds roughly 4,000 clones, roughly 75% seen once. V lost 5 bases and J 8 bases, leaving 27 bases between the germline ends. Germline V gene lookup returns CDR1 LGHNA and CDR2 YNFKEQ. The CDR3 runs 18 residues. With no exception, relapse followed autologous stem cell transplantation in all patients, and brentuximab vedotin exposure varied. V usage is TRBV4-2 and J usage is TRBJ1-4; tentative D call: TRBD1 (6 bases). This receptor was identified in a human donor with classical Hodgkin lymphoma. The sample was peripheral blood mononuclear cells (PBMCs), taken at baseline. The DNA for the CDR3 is TGTGCCAGCAGCGGGACGGGGGGCATATCCGGAGTGCTAGAAAAACTGTTTTTT. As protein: CASSGTGGISGVLEKLFF.